These T cell receptor beta chains were read from a single sample in a study of cytomegalovirus exposure and HLA in healthy donors. Method: immunoSEQ multiplex PCR; TCRdb's copy keeps in-frame clones and lacks some. The data hold roughly 120,000 clones, with roughly two thirds observed a single time. What was sequenced was PBMCs. The receptor source for this set is a man under 40 in good health and CMV-seropositive. Both conserved end residues are part of each CDR3. A D gene is named only where the DNA matches it firmly. Clone size is given for some rows only: seen once, a few or many times, or a class if the clone is expanded.

>.|TRBV2|.|TRBJ2-5
CASNYIRGVAETQYF
TGTGCCAGCAACTATATCAGGGGTGTCGCGGAGACCCAGTACTTC
>TRBD1|TRBV5-1|.|TRBJ2-3
CASSFRQGTDTQYF
TGCGCCAGCAGCTTCCGACAGGGTACAGATACGCAGTATTTT
>.|TRBV10-1|.|TRBJ1-3
CASSTGSGNTIYF
TGCGCCAGCAGCACAGGATCTGGAAACACCATATATTTT
>.|TRBV7-9|.|TRBJ2-7
CASSLALSGFEQYF
TGTGCCAGCAGCTTAGCACTATCGGGGTTCGAGCAGTACTTC
>TRBD2|TRBV10-3|.|TRBJ2-3
CAIRGGIFTDTQYF
TGTGCCATCCGGGGAGGGATCTTCACAGATACGCAGTATTTT
>.|TRBV7-7|.|TRBJ2-5
CASSLVGVGETQYF
TGTGCTAGCAGCTTAGTCGGGGTGGGGGAGACCCAGTACTTC
>TRBD1|TRBV5-4|.|TRBJ1-1
CASSWGQARVGRRATEAFF
TGTGCCAGCAGCTGGGGACAGGCAAGGGTGGGACGTCGGGCCACTGAAGCTTTCTTT
>TRBD2|TRBV7-3|.|TRBJ2-7
CASSYYGGEQYF
TGTGCCAGCAGCTATTACGGGGGGGAGCAGTACTTC
>TRBD2|TRBV27|.|TRBJ2-1
CASTYWGGSSYNEQFF
TGTGCCAGCACCTATTGGGGCGGGAGCTCCTACAATGAGCAGTTCTTC
>TRBD2|TRBV2|.|TRBJ2-3
CASKKTSGVSTDTQYF
TGTGCCAGCAAAAAAACTAGCGGGGTTAGCACAGATACGCAGTATTTT
>TRBD2|TRBV11-2|.|TRBJ2-5
CASSPGTSGRRGETQYF
TGTGCCAGCAGCCCTGGGACTAGCGGGAGGCGCGGAGAGACCCAGTACTTC
>.|TRBV30|.|TRBJ2-1
CAWSALLSSGEGNEQFF
TGTGCCTGGAGTGCCCTACTTTCCAGCGGAGAAGGCAATGAGCAGTTCTTC
>.|TRBV19|.|TRBJ1-2
CATATGSGYGYTF
TGTGCCACTGCGACAGGCTCGGGCTATGGCTACACCTTC
>TRBD2|TRBV28|once|TRBJ2-1
CASSATSGKVGEQFF
TGTGCCAGCAGTGCGACTAGCGGGAAGGTAGGTGAGCAGTTCTTC
>.|TRBV7-2|once|TRBJ1-3
CASSRGGSSFSGNTIYF
TGTGCCAGCAGTAGGGGGGGCAGCAGTTTCTCTGGAAACACCATATATTTT
>TRBD1|TRBV9|.|TRBJ1-3
CASSPGDRVDTIYF
TGTGCCAGCAGCCCCGGAGACAGGGTAGACACCATATATTTT
>TRBD1|TRBV5-1|.|TRBJ1-4
CASSPGTGALGKLFF
TGCGCCAGCAGCCCCGGGACAGGCGCTTTAGGAAAACTGTTTTTT
>TRBD2|TRBV5-1|.|TRBJ2-1
CASSQDPGLGSDEQFF
TGCGCCAGCAGCCAGGATCCGGGACTAGGGTCGGATGAGCAGTTCTTC
>.|TRBV5-1|.|TRBJ1-2
CASSLDGEHYGYTF
TGCGCCAGCAGCTTGGATGGGGAGCACTATGGCTACACCTTC
>.|TRBV7-3|.|TRBJ2-7
CASSLSGQVGIYEQYF
TGTGCCAGCAGCTTAAGTGGCCAGGTCGGTATCTACGAGCAGTACTTC
>TRBD2|TRBV19|.|TRBJ2-3
CASSIATSGRRGDTQYF
TGTGCCAGTAGTATCGCTACTAGCGGGAGACGGGGAGATACGCAGTATTTT
>TRBD2|TRBV6-1|.|TRBJ2-7
CASSEGSGMGQYF
TGTGCCAGCAGTGAGGGTAGCGGGATGGGGCAGTACTTC
>TRBD1|TRBV2|few|TRBJ1-4
CASSGQGATNEKLFF
TGTGCCAGCAGTGGACAGGGCGCAACTAATGAAAAACTGTTTTTT
>TRBD2|TRBV6-5|.|TRBJ2-3
CASRNSGSLADTQYF
TGTGCCAGCAGGAATAGCGGGAGCTTGGCAGATACGCAGTATTTT
>TRBD2|TRBV4-1|.|TRBJ2-5
CASRPSIAGGRETQYF
TGCGCCAGCAGACCCTCCATAGCGGGAGGTAGGGAGACCCAGTACTTC
>.|TRBV29-1|.|TRBJ1-2
CSVGTRILNYGYTF
TGCAGCGTTGGGACAAGAATTCTTAACTATGGCTACACCTTC
>TRBD1|TRBV28|.|TRBJ2-7
CASSSTGTGNSYEQYF
TGTGCCAGCAGTTCTACCGGGACAGGGAATTCCTACGAGCAGTACTTC
>.|TRBV5-1|.|TRBJ2-5
CASSAGLNRVLEETQYF
TGCGCCAGCAGCGCCGGCCTGAACAGGGTCTTGGAAGAGACCCAGTACTTC